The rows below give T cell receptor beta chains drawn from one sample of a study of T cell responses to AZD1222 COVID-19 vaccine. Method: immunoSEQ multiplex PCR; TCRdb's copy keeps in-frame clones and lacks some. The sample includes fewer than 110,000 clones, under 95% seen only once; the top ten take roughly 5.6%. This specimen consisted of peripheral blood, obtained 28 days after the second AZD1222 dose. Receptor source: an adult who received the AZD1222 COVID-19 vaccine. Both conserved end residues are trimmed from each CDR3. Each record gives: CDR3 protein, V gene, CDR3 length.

ASSPPGWYGYT | TRBV11-2 | 11
SASAKNIQY | TRBV20-1 | 9
ASDRKSSYNSPLH | TRBV6-5 | 13
ASSFRQGAGANVLT | TRBV28 | 14
ASSLQTGPGNTIY | TRBV13 | 13
AISETGRGGYT | TRBV10-3 | 11
ASSGIAYEQY | TRBV7-9 | 10
SVVWPAPSGGFYGYT | TRBV29-1 | 15
ASSLFPGSFLEGGYT | TRBV27 | 15
ASSERGRVRETQY | TRBV6-1 | 13
ASSLARDRLYEQY | TRBV7-8 | 13
ASSSVGQMSNQPQH | TRBV28 | 14
ASSSRTGNTEAF | TRBV11-2 | 12
ATSREDRDGYT | TRBV15 | 11
ASSTISQLTGTKGNTIY | TRBV19 | 17
ASKTTGGWEAF | TRBV10-2 | 11
ASSRDRGETQY | TRBV28 | 11
AWSVGITSKVNEKLF | TRBV30 | 15
ASSFLDREGTEAF | TRBV5-6 | 13
ASSHPQGVNSPLH | TRBV4-1 | 13
ASSATDTQY | TRBV28 | 9
ASSTGGYGYT | TRBV19 | 10
ASSPGLAGYTDTQY | TRBV3-1/TRBV3-2 | 14
ASSDRVHTEAF | TRBV19 | 11
ASSQDPPSGRAYEQY | TRBV4-1 | 15
ARILSTEAF | TRBV3-1/TRBV3-2 | 9
ASSLDSTGNTIY | TRBV6-5 | 12
ASSERSGGGLSTDTQY | TRBV2 | 16
ASSLGIAGSSYNEQF | TRBV5-1 | 15
ASSLTGQEAF | TRBV7-2 | 10
ASSPGNGYNSPLH | TRBV5-6 | 13
ASSELRAGDGGYT | TRBV2 | 13
ASSLEGGPAYEQY | TRBV5-1 | 13
ASSYGTYSPHSPLH | TRBV6-5 | 14
ASSLGGVETQY | TRBV5-1 | 11
ASSPRAGGGELF | TRBV6-5 | 12
ASSLIGTSGRNEQF | TRBV27 | 14
ATSDSPGSGYNEQF | TRBV24-1 | 14
ASSPTSGYEQY | TRBV5-1 | 11
ASSLESREQY | TRBV7-8 | 10
ASSIWYEQF | TRBV6-5 | 9